This T cell receptor (beta chain) was captured in a study of T cells after posttransplantation cyclophosphamide. Study outcomes and limitations: Recipient CMV seropositivity and CMV reactivation strongly tracked TRB clonality.

The CDR3 spans 16 residues. Trimming removed 4 bases from V and 1 base from J, with 11 bases in between. CDR1 LNHDA and CDR2 SQIVND come from the germline V gene (reference sequence). Cells defined as naive were viable CD3+CD4+ or CD3+CD8+ and CCR7+CD45RA+CD45RO-CD95-CD27+CD28+. As to this clone: What it binds is unknown.

Sequenced by immunoSEQ multiplex PCR; TCRdb stores in-frame clones only, minus some. The data contain 15,000 to 20,000 clones, 94% of them singletons. This receptor was identified in a woman in her 50s in good health and a related stem cell transplant donor. The chain uses TRBV19 and TRBJ2-6; D unresolved. The specimen sequenced was naive CD4+ T cells sorted from blood. The CDR3 is CASSTSQLSGANVLTF. CDR3 DNA: TGTGCCAGTAGTACCTCACAGTTATCTGGGGCCAACGTCCTGACTTTC.